This T cell receptor beta chain emerged from a study of cytotoxic CD8 clonotypes in ibrutinib-treated CLL. At the level of the study: Response samples were taken after a median of approximately 11 months on treatment, range 6 to 36. Study-wide results and caveats: The study found public clonotypes uncommon, contracting or stable on treatment. Exceeding age-matched healthy donors, baseline clonality also tracked the counts of circulating CD8+ T cells.

Investigators sought sequencing depths of between 1 in 200,000 and 1 in 1 million T cells. This table comes from immunoSEQ multiplex PCR, and its TCRdb copy is limited to in-frame clones, with some not included. Among about 160,000 clones listed, roughly four fifths were seen once. The germline CDR1 and CDR2 sequences are ENHRY and SYGVKD. CDR3 length equals 12 residues. Trimming removed 11 bases from V and 5 bases from J; junction bases left unmatched: 5. This clone has just a few counts. What it binds is not known. Specimen: PBMCs, collected after 12 months of ibrutinib treatment. The receptor was derived from a human donor with chronic lymphocytic leukemia. This chain uses TRBV10-3 with TRBJ2-7; 11 nucleotides agree with TRBD2. CDR3 amino acids: CACTSGSDEQYF. The CDR3 DNA reads as TGTGCCTGTACTAGCGGGAGTGACGAGCAGTACTTC.